Below, 3 T cell receptor beta chains from the same sample are listed, as sequenced in a study of blood T cell repertoires in COVID-19. Method: immunoSEQ multiplex PCR; TCRdb's copy keeps in-frame clones and lacks some. The table shows tens of thousands of clones, with around 90% occurring only once. Input material: peripheral blood. Receptor source: a male donor with acute or convalescent COVID-19.

The genes are TRBV27 and TRBJ2-3, with 8 bases matching TRBD2. V lost 0 bases and J lost 1; bases outside the gene matches: 3. From germline, CDR1 is MNHEY and CDR2 SMNVEV (reference sequence). The CDR3 totals 16 residues. CDR3 nucleotide sequence: TGTGCCAGCAGTTTATCGCTCGGGGGGGGCACAGATACGCAGTATTTT. Its protein product is CASSLSLGGGTDTQYF.

This chain joins TRBV5-4 and TRBJ1-3; 7 positions agree with TRBD1. Trimming removed 5 bases from V and 0 bases from J; junction bases left unmatched: 5. CDR3 size: 15 residues. CDR1 SGHNT and CDR2 YYREEE come from the germline V gene (reference sequence). CDR3 residues: CASSSDRVSGNTIYF. In DNA form, the CDR3 reads TGTGCCAGCAGTTCCGACAGGGTCTCTGGAAACACCATATATTTT.

The chain has TRBV5-1 and TRBJ1-2; 7 bases map to TRBD1. J was trimmed by 8 bases and V by 2 bases; bases with no gene match: 6. From germline, CDR1 is SGHRS and CDR2 YFSETQ. The CDR3 loop spans 13 amino acids. The CDR3 loop reads CASSFKGADGYTF. The CDR3 nucleotides are TGCGCCAGCAGCTTTAAGGGGGCTGACGGCTACACCTTC.